The 5 T cell receptor beta chains reported below all come from one sample, sequenced in a study of cytomegalovirus exposure and HLA in healthy donors (dated by TCRdb to 2016 to 2017). Receptor amplification or capture employed the immunoSEQ multiplex PCR assay. For the multiplex PCR, a mixture combining 60 forward primers for TCR Vbeta segments and 13 reverse primers for TCR Jbeta segments was used. TCRdb obtained this table from immuneACCESS and retained in-frame rearrangements with V and J assigned. These tables miss some clones; where compared with another copy, unresolved V genes account for less than half of the shortfall, and the remainder is unexplained. Here the sample has 150,000 to 200,000 clones; about 76% occur a single time. The ten largest clones capture 7.4% of the sample. Material for sequencing was PBMCs. These TCRs come from a male donor in good health and CMV-seropositive.

V is TRBV7-6 and J is TRBJ2-5; TRBD2 aligns across 8 bases. The V segment lost 1 base and the J segment 5 bases; nucleotides outside the gene matches: 6. The germline CDR1 and CDR2 sequences are SGHVS and FNYEAQ. This CDR3 is 15 amino acids long. The DNA for the CDR3 is TGTGCCAGCAGCTTAGGCCCGGGGGGGCCGGAGACCCAGTACTTC. Protein product: CASSLGPGGPETQYF.

The chain couples TRBV27 to TRBJ2-7; 9 nucleotides match TRBD1. The CDR3 has 16 residues. Germline-derived CDR1 and CDR2 are MNHEY and SMNVEV (reference sequence). The V and J ends lost 2 bases and 6 bases, in that order; junction bases with no gene match: 11. CDR3 region: CASSLSGGTGYLEQYF. In DNA form, the CDR3 reads TGTGCCAGCAGTTTAAGTGGGGGGACAGGGTATCTCGAGCAGTACTTC.

This rearrangement joins TRBV15 to TRBJ1-6; 9 positions agree with TRBD1. The CDR3 spans 14 residues. From germline, CDR1 is LNHNV and CDR2 YYDKDF (reference sequence). V dropped 5 bases and J dropped 10; count of bases not matched to a gene: 6. The CDR3 sequence: CATSAEDRGSPLHF. Written as DNA, the CDR3 is TGTGCCACCAGCGCCGAGGACAGGGGATCACCCCTCCACTTT.

The CDR3 loop reads CASSQGTAVSTDTQYF. The CDR3 DNA follows: TGTGCCAGCAGCCAAGGTACAGCGGTGAGCACAGATACGCAGTATTTT. The rearrangement uses TRBV14 and TRBJ2-3; D possibly corresponds to TRBD2 (5 bases). Germline CDR1 reads SGHDN; CDR2 reads FVKESK. Trimming left V 1 base short and J 0 bases short, with 11 bases between. The CDR3 loop spans 16 amino acids.

The chain joins TRBV25-1 to TRBJ1-1; TRBD1 matches at 8 bases. Germline V lookup: CDR1 MGHDK, CDR2 SYGVNS. V shed 6 bases and J 0 bases; nucleotides not matched to a gene: 12. CDR3 length equals 17 residues. The CDR3 reads CASSLGTGGTMNTEAFF. CDR3 coding DNA: TGTGCCAGCAGCCTGGGCACAGGGGGTACCATGAACACTGAAGCTTTCTTT.